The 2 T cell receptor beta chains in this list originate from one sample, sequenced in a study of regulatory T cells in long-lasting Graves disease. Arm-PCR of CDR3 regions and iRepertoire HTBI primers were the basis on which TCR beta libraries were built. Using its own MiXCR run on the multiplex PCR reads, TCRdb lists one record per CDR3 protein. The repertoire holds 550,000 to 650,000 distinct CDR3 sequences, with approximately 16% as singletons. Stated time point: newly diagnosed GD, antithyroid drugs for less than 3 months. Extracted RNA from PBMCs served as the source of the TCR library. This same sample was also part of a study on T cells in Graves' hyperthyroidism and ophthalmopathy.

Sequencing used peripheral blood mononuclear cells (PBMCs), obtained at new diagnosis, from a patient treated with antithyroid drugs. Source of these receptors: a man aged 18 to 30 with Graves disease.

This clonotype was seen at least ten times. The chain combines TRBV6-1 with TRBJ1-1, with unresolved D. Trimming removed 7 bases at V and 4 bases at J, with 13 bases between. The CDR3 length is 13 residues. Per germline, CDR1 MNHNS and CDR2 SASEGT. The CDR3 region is CASIEDLITEAFF. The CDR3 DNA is TGTGCCAGCATCGAGGACCTGATCACTGAAGCTTTCTTT.

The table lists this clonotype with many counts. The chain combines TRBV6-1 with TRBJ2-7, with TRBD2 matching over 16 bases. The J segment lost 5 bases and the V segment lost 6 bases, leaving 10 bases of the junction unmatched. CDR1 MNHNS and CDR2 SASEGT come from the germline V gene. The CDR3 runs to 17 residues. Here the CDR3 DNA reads TGTGCCAGCAGCCCCGGGACTAGCGGGAGGGCCCCCCACGAGCAGTACTTC. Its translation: CASSPGTSGRAPHEQYF.